This entry lists 27 T cell receptor beta chains sequenced from one sample in a study of regulatory T cells in long-lasting Graves disease. Regarding time point: newly diagnosed GD, antithyroid drugs for less than 3 months. From PBMCs, RNA was extracted and then used to make the TCR library. Arm-PCR of CDR3 regions with iRepertoire HTBI primers generated TCR beta libraries. MiXCR, applied by TCRdb to the multiplex PCR reads, yields one record per CDR3 protein. The sample includes roughly 350,000 distinct CDR3 sequences, about a sixth seen only once; the top ten take roughly 27%. The sample was also reused in another study, on T cells in Graves' hyperthyroidism and ophthalmopathy.

The specimen comprised peripheral blood mononuclear cells (PBMCs), sampled at new diagnosis, from a patient treated with antithyroid drugs. These TCRs come from a man aged 40-49 years with Graves disease.

This clonotype was detected ten times or more. The chain recombines TRBV2 with TRBJ1-6; D is ambiguous. Germline lookup yields CDR1 SNHLY and CDR2 FYNNEI. CDR3 length: 13 residues. Trimming took off 7 bases at V and 3 bases at J, with 7 bases between the two ends. In DNA form, the CDR3 reads TGTGCCAGCACGGTATACTATAATTCACCCCTCCACTTT. It yields the protein CASTVYYNSPLHF.

This clonotype was picked up many times. The J gene is TRBJ2-3, the V gene TRBV20-1; TRBD2 aligns across 7 bases. Trimming cost V 0 bases and J 4 bases; bases outside gene matches: 4. This CDR3 contains 14 residues. Per germline, CDR1 DFQATT and CDR2 SNEGSKA (reference sequence). The CDR3 coding sequence is TGCAGTGCTAGAGATGTTGCGGGGGCAGATACGCAGTATTTT. This codes for CSARDVAGADTQYF.

This clonotype was recorded a few times. V gene TRBV11-3 combines with J gene TRBJ2-2; D is tentatively TRBD1 or TRBD2 (5 bases each). The CDR3 has 14 residues. V lost 3 bases, J lost 6 bases, and 11 bases lay in between. Germline-derived CDR1 and CDR2 are SGHNT and YENEEA. The CDR3 DNA follows: TGTGCCAGCAGCTTGGGGGATTGGTCCGGGGAGCTGTTTTTT. This encodes CASSLGDWSGELFF.

This clonotype was counted ten times or more. V usage is TRBV11-3 and J usage is TRBJ2-7, with TRBD1 matching over 8 bases. J was trimmed by 6 bases and V by 5 bases; bases with no gene match: 9. CDR3 size: 14 residues. The germline CDR1 and CDR2 sequences are SGHNT and YENEEA. CDR3 amino acids: CASSLGGDRPEQYF. The CDR3 nucleotides read TGTGCCAGCAGCCTAGGAGGGGACAGGCCCGAGCAGTACTTC.

This clonotype appeared many times. The chain recombines TRBV7-9 with TRBJ2-5; D ambiguous. The V end lost 1 base, the J end lost 1 base, and 10 bases lay between the germline ends. Germline values: CDR1 SEHNR, CDR2 FQNEAQ (reference sequence). The CDR3 covers 15 residues. As DNA, the CDR3 is TGTGCCAGCAGCTTAGAGGGCAGAAGCCAAGAGACCCAGTACTTC. Translating gives CASSLEGRSQETQYF.

This clonotype was seen at least ten times. The V gene is TRBV20-1, the J gene TRBJ1-1; D is possibly TRBD1 (6 bases). CDR1 and CDR2 from the germline V gene are DFQATT and SNEGSKA (reference sequence). V was pared by 3 bases and J by 1 base, with 15 bases between. This CDR3 region has 15 residues. This CDR3 reads CSASGRGRGNTEAFF. The DNA of the CDR3 is TGCAGTGCTAGCGGTCGAGGCAGGGGGAACACTGAAGCTTTCTTT.

The gene calls are TRBV7-2 and TRBJ1-6; 7 nucleotides align to TRBD1. J was trimmed by 8 bases and V by 2 bases; bases with no gene match: 6. Germline-derived CDR1 and CDR2 are SGHTA and FQGNSA. CDR3 length equals 15 residues. CDR3 sequence (DNA): TGTGCCAGCAGCTTACGTCTACAGGGGTATTCACCCCTCCACTTT. Amino acid sequence: CASSLRLQGYSPLHF.

This clonotype has ten or more counts. V is TRBV20-1 and J is TRBJ2-3; D is uncertain. The CDR3 spans 12 residues. Trimming stripped 3 bases from V and 10 bases from J, with 14 bases between. The germline CDR1 and CDR2 sequences are DFQATT and SNEGSKA (reference sequence). The CDR3 DNA reads as TGCAGTGCTAGTCCCCAGTCCAGTGCGCAGTATTTT. It yields the protein CSASPQSSAQYF.

The chain recombines TRBV20-1 with TRBJ2-7, with 11 bases aligning to TRBD2. J was trimmed by 4 bases and V by 4 bases; bases with no gene match: 9. Germline loops: CDR1 DFQATT, CDR2 SNEGSKA (reference sequence). The CDR3 has 15 amino acids. This CDR3 is CSAIASGGPGYEQYF. The DNA of the CDR3 is TGCAGTGCTATTGCTAGCGGGGGGCCGGGGTACGAGCAGTACTTC.

This clonotype was detected many times. V usage is TRBV20-1 and J usage is TRBJ2-7; TRBD1 aligns across 7 bases. The junction had 10 bases not matched to a gene; V was cut back by 6 bases and J by 5 bases. This CDR3 comprises 13 residues. CDR1 is DFQATT, CDR2 SNEGSKA, per germline (reference sequence). The CDR3: CSAGQFGSNEQYF. The CDR3 nucleotides read TGCAGTGCGGGACAGTTTGGTTCTAACGAGCAGTACTTC.

This clonotype occurred many times. The chain recombines TRBV11-3 with TRBJ2-7, with TRBD1 matching 10 bases. V dropped 5 bases and J dropped 7; count of bases not matched to a gene: 11. The CDR3 covers 15 residues. The germline gives CDR1 SGHNT, CDR2 YENEEA. The chain's CDR3 is CASSPGQGDLGEQYF. The CDR3 nucleotides are TGTGCCAGCAGCCCCGGACAGGGGGATCTCGGAGAGCAGTACTTC.

The chain has TRBV5-1 and TRBJ2-2, with no clear D. Deletions cut 6 bases from V and 0 bases from J, with 12 bases between. CDR1 and CDR2 from the germline V gene are SGHRS and YFSETQ. The CDR3 runs to 15 residues. CDR3 residues: CASKPRSSNTGELFF. The CDR3 DNA sequence: TGCGCCAGCAAGCCTCGGAGCTCGAACACCGGGGAGCTGTTTTTT.

This clonotype was recorded many times. CDR3 coding DNA: TGTGCCAGCAGCCAAGGGTTTCAGACCCAGTACTTC. The encoded protein is CASSQGFQTQYF. V gene TRBV3-1 combines with J gene TRBJ2-5; D is unclear. V was pared by 1 base and J by 6 bases, with 6 bases between. The germline V gene encodes CDR1 LGHDT and CDR2 YNNKEL (reference sequence). CDR3 length equals 12 residues.

This chain uses TRBV19 with TRBJ2-4, with D tentatively TRBD1 (6 bases). V shed 3 bases and J shed 6 bases, with 15 bases lying between them. Germline CDR1 reads LNHDA; CDR2 reads SQIVND (reference sequence). The CDR3 contains 15 residues. In DNA form, the CDR3 reads TGTGCCAGTAGTATGGTGGGACATTCTAGAAACATTCAGTACTTC. Its protein product is CASSMVGHSRNIQYF. The variable domain in full, with the rest retrieved from reference TRBV19 and TRBJ2-4, is DGGITQSPKYLFRKEGQNVTLSCEQNLNHDAMYWYRQDPGQGLRLIYYSQIVNDFQKGDIAEGYSVSREKKESFPLTVTSAQKNPTAFYLCASSMVGHSRNIQYFGAGTRLSVL.

This clonotype was detected many times. The rearrangement uses TRBV5-1 and TRBJ1-1; D call uncertain. V lost 0 bases and J lost 5, with 14 bases in between. This CDR3 is built from 15 residues. CDR1 and CDR2 from the germline V gene are SGHRS and YFSETQ. The CDR3 sequence is CASSLGTAPATEAFF. The CDR3 DNA follows: TGCGCCAGCAGCTTGGGGACGGCCCCTGCGACTGAAGCTTTCTTT.

Ten or more counts support this clonotype. The rearrangement joins TRBV7-8 to TRBJ1-6, with a possible D match to TRBD1 (5 bases). V lost 5 bases to trimming and J lost 7 bases, with 21 bases between them. Germline CDR1 SGHVS, CDR2 FQNEAQ. The CDR3 extends over 17 amino acids. CDR3 sequence (DNA): TGTGCCAGCAGCCTCCGGGACCCCGGGAGGGTGAATTCACCCCTCCACTTT. This gives the protein CASSLRDPGRVNSPLHF.

The chain joins TRBV25-1 to TRBJ2-1; 9 nucleotides align to TRBD2. The CDR3 is 16 residues long. With V trimmed by 6 bases and J by 4 bases, 10 bases remained unmatched. The germline gives CDR1 MGHDK, CDR2 SYGVNS. CDR3 in amino acids: CASRGPGAGGYNEQFF. The CDR3 coding sequence is TGTGCCAGCAGGGGCCCTGGAGCGGGGGGATACAATGAGCAGTTCTTC.

The chain links TRBV19 to TRBJ2-2, with D maybe TRBD1 (5 bases). V lost 3 bases to trimming and J lost 7 bases, with 12 bases between them. This CDR3 contains 14 residues. Germline CDR1 reads LNHDA; CDR2 reads SQIVND (reference sequence). In DNA, the CDR3 is TGTGCCAGTAGTATTTCTGGGGCTGGCGGGGAGCTGTTTTTT. Translating it yields CASSISGAGGELFF.

As concerns this clonotype: A read error is possible here, since a much larger clone lies one base away. V usage is TRBV27 and J usage is TRBJ1-4; D gene ambiguous. The CDR3 runs to 14 residues. Per germline, CDR1 MNHEY and CDR2 SMNVEV (reference sequence). Trimming left V 8 bases short and J 10 bases short, with 20 bases between. The CDR3 region is CASGTRVLKGKLFF. The CDR3 region has the DNA TGTGCCAGCGGTACCCGGGTCCTAAAGGGAAAACTGTTTTTT.

On this clonotype itself: Given a far larger clone just one base away, this is likely a sequencing read error. The V call is TRBV11-3, the J call TRBJ2-1; TRBD2 matches 9 bases. CDR3 length: 14 residues. The germline V gene has CDR1 SGHNT and CDR2 YENEEA. The CDR3 coding sequence is TGTGCCAGCGGCTTTAGCGGGGGCTCCAATGAGCAGTTCTTC. Its protein is CASGFSGGSNEQFF. The full variable domain, rest sourced from reference TRBV11-3 and TRBJ2-1, is EAGVVQSPRYKIIEKKQPVAFWCNPISGHNTLYWYLQNLGQGPELLIRYENEEAVDDSQLPKDRFSAERLKGVDSTLKIQPAELGDSAVYLCASGFSGGSNEQFFGPGTRLTVL.

At least ten counts were recorded for this clonotype. The chain employs TRBV12-3 or TRBV12-4 and TRBJ2-2; 8 nucleotides line up with TRBD2. This CDR3 has 16 amino acids. The J segment lost 3 bases and the V segment lost 7 bases, leaving 10 bases of the junction unmatched. CDR3 coding DNA: TGTGCCAGCACCGCCCAGGGCGGGGGGTACACCGGGGAGCTGTTTTTT. It translates to CASTAQGGGYTGELFF.

In its sample, this clonotype was seen many times. The CDR3 nucleotides read TGCAGTGCTAGAGGGACATTCGGATCTTACAATGAGCAGTTCTTC. Translation gives CSARGTFGSYNEQFF. V gene TRBV20-1 combines with J gene TRBJ2-1, with D possibly matching TRBD1 (5 bases). The CDR3 is 15 residues long. V was clipped by 1 base and J by 4 bases, with 14 bases between them. The germline gives CDR1 DFQATT, CDR2 SNEGSKA (reference sequence).

The V and J genes are TRBV9 and TRBJ2-3; D not certain. Deletions cut 0 bases from V and 3 bases from J, with 11 bases between. The length of the CDR3 is 15 residues. Looked up from germline, CDR1 is SGDLS and CDR2 is YYNGEE. The CDR3 region has the DNA TGTGCCAGCAGCGTAGGGGGTTTAGGAACAGATACGCAGTATTTT. Its protein is CASSVGGLGTDTQYF.

As to this clonotype: Because the CDR3 is missing its conserved closing phenylalanine or tryptophan, this is likely a read error. The chain has TRBV27 and TRBJ2-7; D is unclear. Germline V gives CDR1 MNHEY, CDR2 SMNVEV (reference sequence). This CDR3 region has 13 residues. Trimming removed 0 bases from V and 6 bases from J, with 9 bases in between. CDR3 in amino acids: CASSLSSSIEQYS. The CDR3 coding sequence is TGTGCCAGCAGTTTATCCAGCTCAATCGAGCAGTACTCC.

Ten or more counts support this clonotype. The chain uses TRBV2 and TRBJ1-6; 9 nucleotides line up with TRBD1. CDR3 length: 16 residues. The germline gives CDR1 SNHLY, CDR2 FYNNEI. J was trimmed by 3 bases and V by 4 bases; bases with no gene match: 4. Here the CDR3 reads CASSVSTGGYNSPLHF. The CDR3 nucleotides are TGTGCCAGCAGTGTATCGACAGGGGGCTATAATTCACCCCTCCACTTT.

In its sample, this clonotype was seen a few times. The J gene is TRBJ2-2, the V gene TRBV7-9; 9 bases map to TRBD2. The J segment lost 0 bases and the V segment lost 0 bases, leaving 11 bases of the junction unmatched. The germline V gene has CDR1 SEHNR and CDR2 FQNEAQ (reference sequence). This CDR3 spans 20 amino acids. The CDR3 bases are TGTGCCAGCAGCTTAGCCTGGGACGTAACTAGCGGGCCGAACACCGGGGAGCTGTTTTTT. Amino acid sequence: CASSLAWDVTSGPNTGELFF.

At least ten counts were recorded for this clonotype. V gene TRBV24-1 combines with J gene TRBJ2-1; a weak D match, TRBD1 (6 bases). Germline CDR1 reads KGHDR; CDR2 reads SFDVKD. CDR3 size: 16 residues. Trimming removed 5 bases at V and 0 bases at J, with 13 bases between. CDR3 loop: CATSGAGDSSYNEQFF. The CDR3 DNA reads TGTGCCACCAGTGGGGCAGGGGATAGCTCCTACAATGAGCAGTTCTTC.